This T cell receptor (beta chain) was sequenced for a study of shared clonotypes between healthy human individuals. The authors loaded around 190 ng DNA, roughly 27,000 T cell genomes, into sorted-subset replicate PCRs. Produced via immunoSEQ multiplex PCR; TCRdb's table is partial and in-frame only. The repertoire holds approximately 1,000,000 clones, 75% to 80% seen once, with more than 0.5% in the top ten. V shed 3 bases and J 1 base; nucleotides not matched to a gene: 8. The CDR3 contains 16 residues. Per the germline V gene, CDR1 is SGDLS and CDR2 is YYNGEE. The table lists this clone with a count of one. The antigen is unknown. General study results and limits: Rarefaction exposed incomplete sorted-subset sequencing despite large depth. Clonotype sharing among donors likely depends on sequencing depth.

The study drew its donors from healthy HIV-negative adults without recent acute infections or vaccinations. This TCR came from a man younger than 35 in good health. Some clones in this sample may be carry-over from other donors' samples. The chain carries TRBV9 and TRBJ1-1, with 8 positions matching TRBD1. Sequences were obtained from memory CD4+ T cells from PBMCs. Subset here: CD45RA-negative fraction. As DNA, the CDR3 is TGTGCCAGCAGCGCCCAGGACAGGGCCTGGAACACTGAAGCTTTCTTT. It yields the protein CASSAQDRAWNTEAFF.